These 26 T cell receptor beta chains share one sample of origin, sequenced in a study of OX40 agonist ivuxolimab in advanced cancers. Clones were read by immunoSEQ multiplex PCR, and TCRdb kept only the in-frame ones, dropping some. Seen here are just under 75,000 clones, roughly 90% observed once, and the top ten hold approximately 0.45%. The sample was CD4+ or CD8+ T cells sorted from blood, taken in a trial of the OX40 agonist ivuxolimab. These receptors were collected from an adult with an advanced solid tumor such as melanoma, head and neck, liver or kidney cancer.

V gene TRBV6-5 combines with J gene TRBJ1-2, with TRBD1 matching 8 bases. Germline CDR1 reads MNHEY; CDR2 reads SVGAGI. The CDR3 has 13 residues. The junction had 3 bases not matched to a gene; V was cut back by 6 bases and J by 3 bases. CDR3 nucleotide sequence: TGTGCCAGCAGCGGACAGGGCTACTATGGCTACACCTTC. It is translated as CASSGQGYYGYTF.

The rearrangement joins TRBV27 to TRBJ1-2; 9 bases are shared with TRBD1. V dropped 3 bases and J dropped 8; count of bases not matched to a gene: 10. The CDR3 is 15 amino acids. Per germline, CDR1 MNHEY and CDR2 SMNVEV (reference sequence). This chain's CDR3 is CASSFDRGKLGGYTF. CDR3 in DNA: TGTGCCAGCAGTTTCGACAGGGGGAAACTAGGGGGCTACACCTTC.

The chain has TRBV4-1 and TRBJ2-7, with 7 bases matching TRBD2. The V gene's germline CDR1 is MGHRA and CDR2 YSYEKL. J gave up 6 bases and V 0 bases, and 8 bases lay outside the gene matches. This CDR3 contains 15 residues. The CDR3 sequence is CASSQDWGGVGEQYF. The CDR3 nucleotides read TGCGCCAGCAGCCAAGATTGGGGGGGAGTGGGCGAGCAGTACTTC.

This clone was seen once. CDR3 sequence reads: CASSYSTGGNQPQHF. DNA of the CDR3: TGTGCCAGCAGTTACTCGACAGGTGGGAATCAGCCCCAGCATTTT. The chain is built from TRBV6-5 and TRBJ1-5; the D gene is possibly TRBD1 (6 bases). Germline CDR1 and CDR2: MNHEY and SVGAGI. The V gene lost 0 bases and the J gene lost 4 bases, with 10 bases spanning the gap. This CDR3 region has 15 residues.

The chain joins TRBV7-2 to TRBJ2-2, with TRBD2 identical over 13 bases. CDR3 length equals 17 residues. CDR1 and CDR2 from the germline V gene are SGHTA and FQGNSA. V dropped 4 bases and J dropped 4; count of bases not matched to a gene: 6. The CDR3 DNA reads as TGTGCCAGCAGCTCCCCTGGACTAGCGGGAGTCACCGGGGAGCTGTTTTTT. Translation: CASSSPGLAGVTGELFF.

V usage is TRBV5-8 and J usage is TRBJ1-3; TRBD1 is a possible D gene (6 bases). Germline CDR1 and CDR2: SGHTS and YDEGEE. The ends were cut back, 4 bases at V and 7 bases at J, with 15 bases in the middle. The CDR3 has 14 residues. The CDR3 region has the DNA TGTGCCAGCAGCCCGGACAGCTATAGGAACACCATATATTTT. Translating it yields CASSPDSYRNTIYF. Drawing the rest from reference TRBV5-8 and TRBJ1-3, the complete variable domain is EAGVTQSPTHLIKTRGQQATLRCSPISGHTSVYWYQQALGLGLQFLLWYDEGEERNRGNFPPRFSGRQFPNYSSELNVNALELEDSALYLCASSPDSYRNTIYFGEGSWLTVV.

The J gene is TRBJ2-7, the V gene TRBV5-1; maybe TRBD1 (5 bases). Germline CDR1 and CDR2: SGHRS and YFSETQ. CDR3 length equals 14 residues. Between the trimmed V and J ends, which lost 2 bases and 0 bases, there was a span of 9 bases. CDR3 sequence reads: CASSFGADSYEQYF. CDR3 coding DNA: TGCGCCAGCAGCTTTGGGGCAGACTCCTACGAGCAGTACTTC.

The gene calls are TRBV7-2 and TRBJ2-7; D perhaps matches TRBD2 (6 bases). The CDR3 has 15 residues. Germline lookup yields CDR1 SGHTA and CDR2 FQGNSA. The V and J ends lost 5 bases and 6 bases respectively, with 20 bases between them. DNA for the CDR3: TGTGCCAGCAGCCCACAGCGGGCCGGTCCGTCCGAGCAGTACTTC. Its translation: CASSPQRAGPSEQYF.

The chain links TRBV11-1 to TRBJ1-1; 7 bases align to TRBD1. The germline V gene encodes CDR1 SGHAT and CDR2 FQDESV (reference sequence). Trimming at V came to 5 bases and at J to 5 bases, leaving 17 bases not matched to a gene. CDR3 length: 17 amino acids. CDR3 amino acids: CASSAGTVTSRWTEAFF. The CDR3 DNA sequence: TGTGCCAGCAGCGCCGGGACAGTAACTTCCAGATGGACTGAAGCTTTCTTT.

V usage is TRBV2 and J usage is TRBJ1-6, with 8 bases matching TRBD1. The CDR3 is made up of 17 amino acids. CDR1 is SNHLY, CDR2 FYNNEI, per germline. V trimming: 7 bases; J trimming: 0 bases; junction bases outside the gene matches: 8. The CDR3, as DNA: TGTGCCAGCAAATTGACAGGGGATAGCTCCTATAATTCACCCCTCCACTTT. It translates to CASKLTGDSSYNSPLHF.

This sequence joins TRBV11-3 and TRBJ2-5; TRBD2 is a possible D gene (5 bases). CDR3 size: 15 residues. Trimming left V 3 bases short and J 5 bases short, with 16 bases between. Germline CDR1 SGHNT, CDR2 YENEEA. The CDR3, as DNA: TGTGCCAGCAGCTTCGGTCGTAGTCGAGGGGAGACCCAGTACTTC. Protein: CASSFGRSRGETQYF.

The chain couples TRBV28 to TRBJ1-2; TRBD1 is a possible D gene (5 bases). Germline CDR1 and CDR2: MDHEN and SYDVKM. The CDR3 covers 15 residues. V lost 10 bases, J lost 8 bases, and 26 bases lay in between. CDR3 coding DNA: TGTGCCACCCAATACGTCCGGGGGTCCTTGGGAGGCTACACCTTC. It codes for CATQYVRGSLGGYTF.

The chain couples TRBV9 to TRBJ2-2; TRBD1 matches at 8 bases. CDR3 size: 15 residues. CDR1 and CDR2 (germline): SGDLS, YYNGEE. Trimming cost V 0 bases and J 4 bases; bases outside gene matches: 2. The CDR3 sequence is CASSVAQGGTGELFF. CDR3 nucleotides: TGTGCCAGCAGCGTAGCACAGGGGGGCACCGGGGAGCTGTTTTTT.

This chain connects TRBV10-1 to TRBJ2-7, with a weak D call TRBD2 (6 bases). Looked up from germline, CDR1 is WNHNN and CDR2 is SYGVQD (reference sequence). This CDR3 region has 13 residues. V lost 7 bases and J lost 4, with 14 bases in between. This CDR3 reads CASNGGPGYEQYF. The CDR3 nucleotides are TGCGCCAGCAATGGAGGGCCAGGTTACGAGCAGTACTTC.

The rearrangement uses TRBV10-2 and TRBJ2-5; D ambiguous. Trimming removed 6 bases from V and 5 bases from J, with 7 bases in between. In germline, CDR1 is WSHSY, CDR2 SAAADI. This CDR3 region has 11 residues. CDR3 DNA: TGCGCCAGCAGCAGTAGCGAGACCCAGTACTTC. Translation gives CASSSSETQYF.

The V call is TRBV7-8, the J call TRBJ2-3; the D is unclear. V gave up 4 bases and J gave up 0 bases, with 11 bases separating them. The CDR3 runs to 15 residues. Germline loops: CDR1 SGHVS, CDR2 FQNEAQ. In nucleotides, the CDR3 is TGTGCCAGCAGCTCGAGCGTGGTTAGCACAGATACGCAGTATTTT. It codes for CASSSSVVSTDTQYF.

The chain carries TRBV25-1 and TRBJ2-6; D is undetermined. This CDR3 has 15 residues. The ends were cut back, 0 bases at V and 2 bases at J, with 5 bases in the middle. Germline lookup yields CDR1 MGHDK and CDR2 SYGVNS. CDR3 amino acids: CASSEYEAGANVLTF. The CDR3 DNA reads as TGTGCCAGCAGTGAATATGAGGCTGGGGCCAACGTCCTGACTTTC.

V is TRBV5-8 and J is TRBJ1-5; TRBD1 aligns across 11 bases. V lost 4 bases and J lost 6; bases outside the gene matches: 9. The CDR3 loop spans 16 amino acids. CDR1 and CDR2 (germline): SGHTS, YDEGEE. The CDR3 region is CASSPKDRGRSQPQHF. Written as DNA, the CDR3 is TGTGCCAGCAGCCCCAAGGACAGGGGGCGATCTCAGCCCCAGCATTTT.

The chain uses TRBV19 and TRBJ2-3, with 14 bases fitting TRBD2. CDR3 length equals 18 residues. Germline V gives CDR1 LNHDA, CDR2 SQIVND (reference sequence). Trimming took 3 bases from V and 5 from J; bases not matched to a gene: 10. CDR3 amino acids: CASSIPEGLAGDLDTQYF. CDR3 bases: TGTGCCAGTAGTATTCCAGAGGGACTAGCGGGAGATCTAGATACGCAGTATTTT.

The chain is built from TRBV7-4 and TRBJ1-1, with D possibly TRBD1 on 6 matching bases. The length of the CDR3 is 11 residues. V lost 8 bases and J 4 bases, leaving 8 bases between the germline ends. Per germline, CDR1 SGHVT and CDR2 SQSDAQ. The CDR3 spells CASLGGTEAFF. The CDR3 DNA is TGTGCCAGCTTAGGGGGCACTGAAGCTTTCTTT.

This chain links TRBV12-5 with TRBJ2-7, with 7 bases that match TRBD1. This CDR3 spans 18 amino acids. Germline CDR1 LGHNT, CDR2 FRNRAP. Unmatched junction bases numbered 13, after V lost 0 bases and J lost 2 bases. CDR3 in amino acids: CASGLVRTPGQEPYEQYF. The DNA for the CDR3 is TGTGCTAGTGGTTTGGTAAGGACCCCAGGACAGGAGCCCTACGAGCAGTACTTC.

The V and J genes are TRBV27 and TRBJ2-1, with 7 bases identical to TRBD2. V dropped 2 bases and J dropped 2; count of bases not matched to a gene: 6. CDR1 is MNHEY, CDR2 SMNVEV, per germline (reference sequence). The CDR3 extends over 16 amino acids. CDR3: CASSLRTRPPYNEQFF. Written as DNA, the CDR3 is TGTGCCAGCAGTTTACGGACTAGGCCTCCCTACAATGAGCAGTTCTTC.

This clone has only one observation. The gene calls are TRBV30 and TRBJ1-3, with D perhaps TRBD1 (5 bases). The CDR3 covers 15 residues. Germline V gene sequence: CDR1 GTSNPN, CDR2 SVGIG (reference sequence). Between the trimmed V and J ends, which lost 2 bases and 0 bases, there was a span of 11 bases. In nucleotides, the CDR3 is TGTGCCTGGAGTCCTCCGACAGTCTCTGGAAACACCATATATTTT. Translation gives CAWSPPTVSGNTIYF.

The chain uses TRBV5-1 and TRBJ1-3, with D unclear. With 1 base removed from V and 4 bases from J, the gap between germline ends came to 9 bases. CDR1 is SGHRS and CDR2 is YFSETQ in the germline V gene. The CDR3 contains 14 residues. Here the CDR3 reads CASSLNGIGNTIYF. In DNA form, the CDR3 reads TGCGCCAGCAGCTTGAATGGGATCGGAAACACCATATATTTT.

The J gene is TRBJ2-2, the V gene TRBV19, with no clear D. The germline CDR1 and CDR2 sequences are LNHDA and SQIVND (reference sequence). V lost 2 bases and J lost 5, with 9 bases in between. The CDR3 has 14 amino acids. In DNA, the CDR3 is TGTGCCAGTAGTATATTAATCCAAACCGGGGAGCTGTTTTTT. It is translated as CASSILIQTGELFF.

The rearrangement joins TRBV5-8 to TRBJ2-5, with D unclear. Trimming cost V 5 bases and J 5 bases, with 19 bases left between them. The V gene's germline CDR1 is SGHTS and CDR2 YDEGEE. The CDR3 has 15 amino acids. The CDR3 DNA reads TGTGCCAGCAGTTACGGACCCTCCGCACGGGAGACCCAGTACTTC. Translating it yields CASSYGPSARETQYF. The variable domain in full, with the rest retrieved from reference TRBV5-8 and TRBJ2-5, is EAGVTQSPTHLIKTRGQQATLRCSPISGHTSVYWYQQALGLGLQFLLWYDEGEERNRGNFPPRFSGRQFPNYSSELNVNALELEDSALYLCASSYGPSARETQYFGPGTRLLVL.